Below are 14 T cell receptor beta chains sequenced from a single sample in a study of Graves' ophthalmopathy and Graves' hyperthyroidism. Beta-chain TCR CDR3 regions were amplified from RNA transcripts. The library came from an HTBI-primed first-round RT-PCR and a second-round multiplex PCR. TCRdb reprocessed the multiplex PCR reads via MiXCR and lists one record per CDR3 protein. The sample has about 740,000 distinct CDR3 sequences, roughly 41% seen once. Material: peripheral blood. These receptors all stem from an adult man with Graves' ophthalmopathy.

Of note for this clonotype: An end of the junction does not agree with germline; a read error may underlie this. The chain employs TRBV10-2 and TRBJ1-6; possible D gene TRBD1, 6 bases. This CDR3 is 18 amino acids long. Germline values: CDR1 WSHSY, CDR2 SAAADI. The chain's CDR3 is CASNRAAGEISYNSPLHF. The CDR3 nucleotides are TGTGCCAGCAACAGGGCCGCCGGCGAAATCTCCTATAATTCACCCCTCCACTTT.

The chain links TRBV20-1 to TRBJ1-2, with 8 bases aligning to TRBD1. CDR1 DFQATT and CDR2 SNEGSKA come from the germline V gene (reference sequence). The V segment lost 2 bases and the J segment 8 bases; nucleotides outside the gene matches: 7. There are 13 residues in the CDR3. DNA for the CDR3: TGCAGTGCTAGATACCAGGGGGCGGACGGCTACACCTTC. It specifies CSARYQGADGYTF.

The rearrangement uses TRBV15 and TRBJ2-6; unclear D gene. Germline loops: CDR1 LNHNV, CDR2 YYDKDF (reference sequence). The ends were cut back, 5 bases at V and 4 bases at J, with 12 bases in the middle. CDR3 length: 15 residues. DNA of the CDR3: TGTGCCACCAGCCTAGAGGTCCAGGGGGCCAACGTCCTGACTTTC. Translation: CATSLEVQGANVLTF.

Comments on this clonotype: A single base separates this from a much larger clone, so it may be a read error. The CDR3, as DNA: TGTGCCACCGCGACAGGGGGACGCTTCTCCTACGGGCAGTACTTC. Amino acid sequence: CATATGGRFSYGQYF. The genes are TRBV15 and TRBJ2-7; the match to TRBD1 covers 9 bases. Germline CDR1 reads LNHNV; CDR2 reads YYDKDF (reference sequence). CDR3 size: 15 residues.

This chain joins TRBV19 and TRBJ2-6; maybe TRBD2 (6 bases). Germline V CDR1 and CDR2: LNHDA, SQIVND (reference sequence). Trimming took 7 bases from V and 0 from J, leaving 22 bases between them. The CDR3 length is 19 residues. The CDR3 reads CASTPRRGSQFSGANVLTF. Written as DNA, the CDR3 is TGTGCCAGTACCCCCCGGCGGGGCTCCCAATTCTCTGGGGCCAACGTCCTGACTTTC.

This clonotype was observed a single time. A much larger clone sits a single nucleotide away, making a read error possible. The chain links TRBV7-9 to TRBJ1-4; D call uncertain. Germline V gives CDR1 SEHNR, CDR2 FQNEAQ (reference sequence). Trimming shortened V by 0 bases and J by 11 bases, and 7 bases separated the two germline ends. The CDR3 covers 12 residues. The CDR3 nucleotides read TGTGCCAGCAGCTTAGCCCGCGCCAAACTGTTTTTT. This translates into CASSLARAKLFF.

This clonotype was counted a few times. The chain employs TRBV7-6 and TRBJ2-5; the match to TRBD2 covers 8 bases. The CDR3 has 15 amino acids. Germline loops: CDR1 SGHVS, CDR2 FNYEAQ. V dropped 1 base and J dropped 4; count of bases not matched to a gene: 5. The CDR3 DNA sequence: TGTGCCAGCAGCTTAGATCCCAGCGGGGGAGAGACCCAGTACTTC. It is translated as CASSLDPSGGETQYF.

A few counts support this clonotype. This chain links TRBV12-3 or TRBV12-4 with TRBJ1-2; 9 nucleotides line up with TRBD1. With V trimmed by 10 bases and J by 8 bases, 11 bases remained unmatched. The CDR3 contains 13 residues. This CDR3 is CATLAGQGGGYTF. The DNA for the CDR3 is TGTGCCACCCTGGCGGGACAGGGAGGGGGCTACACCTTC.

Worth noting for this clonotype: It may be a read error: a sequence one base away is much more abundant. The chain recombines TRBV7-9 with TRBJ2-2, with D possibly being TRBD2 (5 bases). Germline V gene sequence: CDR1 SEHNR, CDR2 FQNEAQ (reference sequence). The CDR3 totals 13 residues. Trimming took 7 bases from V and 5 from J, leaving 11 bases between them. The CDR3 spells CASIQWETGELFF. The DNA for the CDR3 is TGTGCCAGCATCCAGTGGGAGACCGGGGAGCTGTTTTTT.

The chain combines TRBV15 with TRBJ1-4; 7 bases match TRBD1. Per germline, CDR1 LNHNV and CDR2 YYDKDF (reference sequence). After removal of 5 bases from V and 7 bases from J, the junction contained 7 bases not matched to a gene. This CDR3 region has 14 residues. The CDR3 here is CATSFPRGSEKLFF. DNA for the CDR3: TGTGCCACCAGCTTTCCCAGGGGGAGTGAAAAACTGTTTTTT.

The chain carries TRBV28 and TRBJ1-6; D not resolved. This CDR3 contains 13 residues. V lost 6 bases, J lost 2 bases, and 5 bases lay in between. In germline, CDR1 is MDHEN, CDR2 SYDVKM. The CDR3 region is CASRLPYNSPLHF. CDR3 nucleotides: TGTGCCAGCAGGTTACCCTATAATTCACCCCTCCACTTT.

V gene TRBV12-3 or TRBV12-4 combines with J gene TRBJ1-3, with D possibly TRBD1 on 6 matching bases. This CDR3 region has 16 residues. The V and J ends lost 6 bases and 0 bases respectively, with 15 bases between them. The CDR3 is CASRKRGGSSGNTIYF. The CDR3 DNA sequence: TGTGCCAGCAGGAAAAGAGGGGGATCCTCTGGAAACACCATATATTTT.

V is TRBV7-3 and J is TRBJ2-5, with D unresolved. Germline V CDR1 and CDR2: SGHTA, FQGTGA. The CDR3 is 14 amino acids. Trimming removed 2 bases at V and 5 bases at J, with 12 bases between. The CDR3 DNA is TGTGCCAGCAGCTTAGGGCTGCCTGTCGAGACCCAGTACTTC. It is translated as CASSLGLPVETQYF. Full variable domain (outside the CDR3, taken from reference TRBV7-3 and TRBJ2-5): GAGVSQTPSNKVTEKGKYVELRCDPISGHTALYWYRQSLGQGPEFLIYFQGTGAADDSGLPNDRFFAVRPEGSVSTLKIQRTERGDSAVYLCASSLGLPVETQYFGPGTRLLVL.

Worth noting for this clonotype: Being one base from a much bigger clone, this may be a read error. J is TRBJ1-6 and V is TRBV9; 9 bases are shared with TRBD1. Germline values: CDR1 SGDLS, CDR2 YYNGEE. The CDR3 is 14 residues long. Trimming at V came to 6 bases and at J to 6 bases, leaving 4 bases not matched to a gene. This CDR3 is CASTSTGGNSPLHF. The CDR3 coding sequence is TGTGCCAGCACGTCGACAGGGGGTAATTCACCCCTCCACTTT.